The rows below give T cell receptor beta chains drawn from one sample of a study of T cells in tumors after PD-1 blockade. Sequenced by immunoSEQ multiplex PCR; TCRdb stores in-frame clones only, minus some. This sample has some 24,000 clones, with about 82% found just once. Sequencing used PBMCs, obtained after anti-PD-1 treatment. The receptors here all came from a human donor with basal cell carcinoma. The CDR3 runs from the conserved cysteine through the conserved F or W. D genes are given only for firm matches. Size is stated for part of the rows, as once, few or many counts, or as a class when the clone is expanded.

TRBD1	-	TRBJ2-1	TRBV6-1	TGTGCCAGCAGTGATCTTAACGGACAGGGGTACAATGAGCAGTTCTTC	CASSDLNGQGYNEQFF
-	-	TRBJ1-5	TRBV19	TGTGCCAGTATAGGTATGGGGCGGAATCAGCCCCAGCATTTT	CASIGMGRNQPQHF
TRBD1	-	TRBJ1-2	TRBV6-2/TRBV6-3	TGTGCCAGCAGTTACGGGGGGACAGGTTCCTATGGCTACACCTTC	CASSYGGTGSYGYTF
TRBD1	-	TRBJ1-4	TRBV19	TGTGCCAGTACCCCGACCCAGGGGGGTAATGAAAAACTGTTTTTT	CASTPTQGGNEKLFF
TRBD1	-	TRBJ2-5	TRBV9	TGTGCCAGCAGCCCGGGATCGACAGGGGGAGCGAAAGAGACCCAGTACTTC	CASSPGSTGGAKETQYF
-	-	TRBJ1-6	TRBV4-1	TGCGCCAGCAGGCAACAGGGTACGAATTCACCCCTCCACTTT	CASRQQGTNSPLHF
-	-	TRBJ1-6	TRBV6-5	TGTGCCAGCAGTTATGACAGTAGCTCACCCCTCCACTTT	CASSYDSSSPLHF
-	-	TRBJ1-2	TRBV19	TGTGCCAGTAGAGCTTCCCGGGCAGGGAGCTATGGCTACACCTTC	CASRASRAGSYGYTF
TRBD1	-	TRBJ1-2	TRBV27	TGTGCCAGCAGTCTCGCCAGGGGGAGGTATGGCTACACCTTC	CASSLARGRYGYTF
-	few	TRBJ1-3	TRBV7-3	TGTGCCAGCAGCGAGACGCCGGGACGAGCAGGAAACACCATATATTTT	CASSETPGRAGNTIYF
TRBD2	once	TRBJ2-2	TRBV11-3	TGTGCCAGCAGCTTTCCCTCCTTGGCGGGAGACACCGGGGAGCTGTTTTTT	CASSFPSLAGDTGELFF
TRBD2	-	TRBJ2-5	TRBV6-1	TGTGCCAGCAGTGAGATTTCCGGGACTAGCGGGGGGACCCAAGAGACCCAGTACTTC	CASSEISGTSGGTQETQYF
-	-	TRBJ1-6	TRBV21-1	TGTGCCAGCAAGGGGAGGTCCTCACCCCTCCACTTT	CASKGRSSPLHF
TRBD1	-	TRBJ2-5	TRBV11-3	TGTGCCAGCAGCCCCCGGGACAGCTACCAAGAGACCCAGTACTTC	CASSPRDSYQETQYF
TRBD1	-	TRBJ2-1	TRBV9	TGTGCCAGCAGCGTAGGAGACAGGGGGTCCTACAATGAGCAGTTCTTC	CASSVGDRGSYNEQFF
-	-	TRBJ2-7	TRBV3-1/TRBV3-2	TGTGCCAGCAGCCAAAGGGACCTTTTGGAGCAGTACTTC	CASSQRDLLEQYF
TRBD1	few	TRBJ1-2	TRBV28	TGTGCCAGCAGTTTTGGGTCGGGACAGGGGGCGCGAGGATATGGCTACACCTTC	CASSFGSGQGARGYGYTF
-	-	TRBJ1-6	TRBV30	TGTGCCTGGAGTGTAGCAGGGTGGAATTCACCCCTCCACTTT	CAWSVAGWNSPLHF
TRBD1	few	TRBJ1-2	TRBV10-2	TGCGCCAGCAGTGAGTCGACTTTGAGACAGGGAAGCGGCTACACCTTC	CASSESTLRQGSGYTF
TRBD2	-	TRBJ2-2	TRBV10-3	TGTGCCATCGGAAATAGCGGGGGCCACACCGGGGAGCTGTTTTTT	CAIGNSGGHTGELFF
TRBD2	-	TRBJ2-6	TRBV7-2	TGTGCCAGCAGCTTCTCGGCGGGGGTGGGTACTGGGGCCAACGTCCTGACTTTC	CASSFSAGVGTGANVLTF
TRBD1	-	TRBJ1-2	TRBV27	TGTGCCAGCAGCCCAACCGGGACAGGGGGCCTTGGCTACACCTTC	CASSPTGTGGLGYTF
TRBD1	-	TRBJ1-2	TRBV2	TGTGCCAGCAGCGGGGGACAGGGGTTCTATGGCTACACCTTC	CASSGGQGFYGYTF
TRBD2	-	TRBJ2-3	TRBV4-2	TGTGCCAGCAGCCAAGAAAGTTTCGGGTCCCAGCGGGGGGCCGCAGATACGCAGTATTTT	CASSQESFGSQRGAADTQYF
-	-	TRBJ1-1	TRBV18	TGTGCCAGCTCATACGACAGGAACACTGAAGCTTTCTTT	CASSYDRNTEAFF
TRBD1	-	TRBJ1-6	TRBV7-8	TGTGCCAGCAGCTTGGGGGACAGGAGTTCACCCCTCCACTTT	CASSLGDRSSPLHF
-	-	TRBJ1-2	TRBV19	TGTGCCAGTAAATGGGGCAGAGGTGGCTACACCTTC	CASKWGRGGYTF
-	-	TRBJ1-2	TRBV5-4	TGTGCAGGGGGGAAGCCTAAGGGCGGCTACACCTTC	CAGGKPKGGYTF
-	-	TRBJ1-3	TRBV6-5	TGTGCCAGCAGAGGGGGCTCTGGAAACACCATATATTTT	CASRGGSGNTIYF
-	-	TRBJ1-2	TRBV21-1	TGTGCCAGCAGCACGGGGGGAAACTATGGCTACACCTTC	CASSTGGNYGYTF
TRBD1	-	TRBJ2-3	TRBV2	TGTGCCAGCAGTCCTACAGGGGCTAGCACAGATACGCAGTATTTT	CASSPTGASTDTQYF
-	-	TRBJ1-1	TRBV11-3	TGTGCCAGCAGTAACAGGCGTATGAACACTGAAGCTTTCTTT	CASSNRRMNTEAFF
TRBD2	-	TRBJ2-3	TRBV29-1	TGCAGCGTCCGACTTGGTAGCGGGGCAACAGATACGCAGTATTTT	CSVRLGSGATDTQYF
TRBD1	few	TRBJ1-4	TRBV27	TGTGCCAGCAGTTTTTTCGACAGGGGTGGGAATGAAAAACTGTTTTTT	CASSFFDRGGNEKLFF
-	few	TRBJ2-1	TRBV12-3/TRBV12-4	TGTGCCAGCAGTTTTAATGAGCAGTTCTTC	CASSFNEQFF